This is a list of T cell receptor beta chains from one sample in a study of T cells in Graves' hyperthyroidism and ophthalmopathy. Each CDR3 protein is one row after TCRdb ran MiXCR on the multiplex PCR reads. The table records approximately 600,000 distinct CDR3 sequences, roughly 20% of them present only once. The material sequenced was blood. These receptors came from a man between 25 and 39 years old with Graves' ophthalmopathy. CDR3s include the opening cysteine and the closing phenylalanine or tryptophan. Each record gives: D gene, J gene, clone size, V gene, CDR3 DNA, CDR3 protein. The D gene is left open where the match is weak. Clone size is shown for a subset of rows, as once, few, many or a class of expanded clone.

TRBD1 | TRBJ1-5 | . | TRBV10-3 | TGTGCCATCAGTGAGTCGTGGACAGGGGGCGCCGATCAGCCCCAGCATTTT | CAISESWTGGADQPQHF
. | TRBJ2-1 | . | TRBV19 | TGTGCCAGTAGTACGACTTTTGAGCAGTTCTTC | CASSTTFEQFF
. | TRBJ2-7 | many | TRBV7-2 | TGTGCCAGCAGCTTAGAGGCAGGGCCCAACTACGAGCAGTACTTC | CASSLEAGPNYEQYF
. | TRBJ1-2 | . | TRBV6-1 | TGTGCCAGCAGGCCCCCGGGCCTCTATGGCTACACCTTC | CASRPPGLYGYTF
. | TRBJ2-3 | . | TRBV7-9 | TGTGCCAGCAGCTTAGCCGGGAGTGCAGATACGCAGTATTTT | CASSLAGSADTQYF
. | TRBJ1-6 | many | TRBV28 | TGTGCCAGCAGTTTCAGGGCTCGAGGGGTTTCGCATTCACCCCTCCACTTT | CASSFRARGVSHSPLHF
TRBD1 | TRBJ1-1 | few | TRBV7-6 | TGTGCCAGCAGCTTGGGTAACAGGGGCACTGAAGCTTTCTTT | CASSLGNRGTEAFF
TRBD1 | TRBJ2-1 | few | TRBV28 | TGTGCCAGCAGTTTTAACAGACAGGGGGCCTACAATGAGCAGTTCTTC | CASSFNRQGAYNEQFF
. | TRBJ1-2 | many | TRBV18 | TGTGCCAGCTCACTCGCCGACGCGGGCTACACCTTC | CASSLADAGYTF
. | TRBJ1-1 | many | TRBV5-5 | TGTGCCAGCAGCCCGGGACACCTTTACACTGAAGCTTTCTTT | CASSPGHLYTEAFF
. | TRBJ1-4 | . | TRBV19 | TGTGCCAGTAGTACCGGGACCGTGGTTGAAAAACTGTTTTTT | CASSTGTVVEKLFF
. | TRBJ1-2 | few | TRBV7-2 | TGTGCCAGCAGCTCCCCACTTCAGGTGGGCTACACCTTC | CASSSPLQVGYTF
. | TRBJ1-6 | few | TRBV7-3 | TGTGCCAGCAGCTTAAGGGGCAATGATAATTCACCCCTCCACTTT | CASSLRGNDNSPLHF
. | TRBJ1-5 | few | TRBV9 | TGTGCCAGCAGCGTAGGGACAGCCCATCAGCCCCAGCATTTT | CASSVGTAHQPQHF
TRBD1 | TRBJ2-7 | few | TRBV29-1 | TGCAGCGTTGTGTCATCTCAGGGGGCCTACGAGCAGTACTTC | CSVVSSQGAYEQYF
TRBD1 | TRBJ1-5 | few | TRBV19 | TGTGCCAGTAGTATCGACAGGGTGCAGCCCCAGCATTTT | CASSIDRVQPQHF
TRBD2 | TRBJ2-5 | . | TRBV9 | TGTGCCAGCAGCGTAACGTCTAGCGGGGAGACCCAGTACTTC | CASSVTSSGETQYF
. | TRBJ1-2 | . | TRBV25-1 | TGTGCCAGCAGTGGGGGTCACTATGGCTACACCTTC | CASSGGHYGYTF
. | TRBJ2-3 | . | TRBV28 | TGTGCCAGCAGTTTAGGGGGCTTGGGTACGCAGTATTTT | CASSLGGLGTQYF
. | TRBJ2-5 | many | TRBV5-8 | TGTGCCAGCAGCTCGCCTTTGGGGGAGACCCAGTACTTC | CASSSPLGETQYF
TRBD2 | TRBJ2-1 | many | TRBV5-1 | TGCGCCAGCAGCTCGCCCCTAGCGGGAGGAGCCTACAATGAGCAGTTCTTC | CASSSPLAGGAYNEQFF
. | TRBJ2-2 | few | TRBV28 | TGTGCCAGCAGTTTCTCCAGGCTGAACACCGGGGAGCTGTTTTTT | CASSFSRLNTGELFF
. | TRBJ1-4 | . | TRBV3-1 | TGTGCCAGCAGCCGACCTCGGACAGTTAATGAAAAACTGTTTTTT | CASSRPRTVNEKLFF
TRBD1 | TRBJ1-2 | few | TRBV28 | TGTGCCAGCAGTTTACCGACAGGGGCGAAGTATGGCTACACCTTC | CASSLPTGAKYGYTF
. | TRBJ2-1 | few | TRBV29-1 | TGCAGCGTTGTTGGGTTCGGCTACAATGAGCAGTTCTTC | CSVVGFGYNEQFF
TRBD1 | TRBJ2-7 | many | TRBV7-9 | TGTGCCAGCAGCCACCGGGACAGGGTCTACGAGCAGTACTTC | CASSHRDRVYEQYF
TRBD1 | TRBJ2-7 | . | TRBV6-6 | TGTGCCAGCAGTTACTACGGACAGGGCTACGAGCAGTACTTC | CASSYYGQGYEQYF
TRBD2 | TRBJ2-3 | few | TRBV20-1 | TGCAGTGCTAGAGCTGCGGCGGGAGTTGGCACAGATACGCAGTATTTT | CSARAAAGVGTDTQYF
. | TRBJ2-7 | few | TRBV27 | TGTGCCAGCAGTCCAGGGAGCGGGACAGCCTACGAGCAGTACTTC | CASSPGSGTAYEQYF
. | TRBJ1-3 | few | TRBV28 | TGTGCCAGCAGGACAACAGGGTCTGGAAACACCATATATTTT | CASRTTGSGNTIYF
. | TRBJ2-1 | . | TRBV5-4 | TGTGCCAGCAGCTCCCCCGGGACTCAGTCTGGGCAGTTCTTC | CASSSPGTQSGQFF